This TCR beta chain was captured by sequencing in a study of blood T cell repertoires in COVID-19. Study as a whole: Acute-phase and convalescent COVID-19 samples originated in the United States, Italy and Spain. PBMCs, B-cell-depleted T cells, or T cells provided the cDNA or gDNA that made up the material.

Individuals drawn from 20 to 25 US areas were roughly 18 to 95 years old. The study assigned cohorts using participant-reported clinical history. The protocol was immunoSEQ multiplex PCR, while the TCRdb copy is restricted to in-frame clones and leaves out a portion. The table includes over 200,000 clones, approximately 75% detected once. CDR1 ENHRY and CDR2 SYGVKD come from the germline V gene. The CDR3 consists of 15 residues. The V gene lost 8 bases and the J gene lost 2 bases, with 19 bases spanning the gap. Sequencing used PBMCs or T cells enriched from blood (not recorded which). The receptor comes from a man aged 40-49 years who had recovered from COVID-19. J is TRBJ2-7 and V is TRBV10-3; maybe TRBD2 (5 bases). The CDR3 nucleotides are TGTGCCATCTCCCCCGAGGGCGGATTAACCTACGAGCAGTACTTC. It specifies CAISPEGGLTYEQYF.